Following are 22 T cell receptor beta chains from one sample sequenced in a study of blood T cell repertoires in COVID-19. Repertoires were generated with immunoSEQ multiplex PCR, while TCRdb's copy carries only in-frame clones and drops some. The sample holds over 450,000 clones, nearly 90% seen once. The sample taken for sequencing was peripheral blood. These receptors were obtained from a man aged 18-30 years with COVID-19, enrolled during active disease.

V and J are TRBV11-3 and TRBJ2-1; 9 bases match TRBD2. Trimming removed 0 bases from V and 7 bases from J; junction bases left unmatched: 4. Germline values: CDR1 SGHNT, CDR2 YENEEA. The CDR3 covers 15 residues. This CDR3 reads CASSLDPSGINEQFF. CDR3 in DNA: TGTGCCAGCAGCTTAGACCCTAGCGGGATAAATGAGCAGTTCTTC. Complete variable domain (other parts from reference TRBV11-3 and TRBJ2-1): EAGVVQSPRYKIIEKKQPVAFWCNPISGHNTLYWYLQNLGQGPELLIRYENEEAVDDSQLPKDRFSAERLKGVDSTLKIQPAELGDSAVYLCASSLDPSGINEQFFGPGTRLTVL.

This sequence joins TRBV2 and TRBJ2-2, with 9 bases that match TRBD2. The germline V gene has CDR1 SNHLY and CDR2 FYNNEI. The CDR3 length is 15 residues. V shed 5 bases, J shed 4 bases, and the junction held 5 bases outside the gene matches. The CDR3: CASSKPTSGTGELFF. Written as DNA, the CDR3 is TGTGCCAGCAGTAAACCGACTAGCGGCACCGGGGAGCTGTTTTTT.

CDR3 in DNA: TGTGCCAGCAGTTTCGCGATTGGAGAGACCCAGTACTTC. Its protein product is CASSFAIGETQYF. The chain uses TRBV27 and TRBJ2-5; no firm D call. The V gene lost 3 bases and the J gene lost 4 bases, with 9 bases spanning the gap. The length of the CDR3 is 13 residues. Germline V gives CDR1 MNHEY, CDR2 SMNVEV (reference sequence).

The chain links TRBV18 to TRBJ1-5; perhaps TRBD1 as D (5 bases). With 1 base removed from V and 6 bases from J, the gap between germline ends came to 13 bases. Germline V gene sequence: CDR1 KGHSH, CDR2 LQKENI. The CDR3 runs to 15 residues. The CDR3 DNA sequence: TGTGCCAGCTCACCACGGCAGGGCCCGACTCAGCCCCAGCATTTT. This sequence encodes CASSPRQGPTQPQHF.

The chain couples TRBV6-4 to TRBJ2-1, with D perhaps matching TRBD1 (5 bases). V was shortened by 4 bases and J by 2 bases, with 21 bases between the two germline ends. CDR1 is MRHNA, CDR2 SNTAGT, per germline. This CDR3 region has 18 residues. The chain's CDR3 is CASSVKFLQGVAYNEQFF. Written as DNA, the CDR3 is TGTGCCAGCAGTGTCAAATTTCTTCAGGGTGTCGCCTACAATGAGCAGTTCTTC.

The gene calls are TRBV4-2 and TRBJ2-2; D is uncertain. Trimming took off 4 bases at V and 0 bases at J, with 12 bases between the two ends. This CDR3 is built from 16 residues. The V gene's germline CDR1 is LGHNA and CDR2 YNFKEQ. This chain's CDR3 is CASSPESRSNTGELFF. Here the CDR3 DNA reads TGTGCCAGCAGCCCAGAGAGTAGATCGAACACCGGGGAGCTGTTTTTT.

V and J are TRBV7-6 and TRBJ1-3; the match to TRBD1 covers 7 bases. In germline, CDR1 is SGHVS, CDR2 FNYEAQ. The CDR3 runs 18 residues. The V and J ends lost 5 bases and 3 bases, in that order; junction bases with no gene match: 16. The CDR3 loop reads CASSPWRKGAAVGNTIYF. In DNA, the CDR3 is TGTGCCAGCAGCCCCTGGAGGAAGGGGGCAGCCGTTGGAAACACCATATATTTT. Full variable domain (remainder filled in from reference TRBV7-6 and TRBJ1-3): GAGVSQSPRYKVTKRGQDVALRCDPISGHVSLYWYRQALGQGPEFLTYFNYEAQQDKSGLPNDRFSAERPEGSISTLTIQRTEQRDSAMYRCASSPWRKGAAVGNTIYFGEGSWLTVV.

This clone came up a few times. V gene TRBV7-9 combines with J gene TRBJ1-2; D gene unclear. Germline V lookup: CDR1 SEHNR, CDR2 FQNEAQ (reference sequence). The CDR3 is 17 residues long. Deletions cut 6 bases from V and 5 bases from J, with 25 bases between. The chain's CDR3 is CASRPTTDPGQGYGYTF. The CDR3 nucleotides are TGTGCCAGCAGACCAACTACGGATCCGGGTCAAGGATATGGCTACACCTTC.

This sequence joins TRBV15 and TRBJ2-7; 10 bases map to TRBD1. The CDR3 has 16 amino acids. Germline CDR1 is LNHNV and CDR2 is YYDKDF (reference sequence). V trimming: 0 bases; J trimming: 3 bases; junction bases outside the gene matches: 5. CDR3 loop: CATSRDRDRGRYEQYF. CDR3 nucleotides: TGTGCCACCAGCAGAGATCGGGACAGGGGCCGCTACGAGCAGTACTTC.

The gene calls are TRBV14 and TRBJ1-2; no clear D. Trimming took off 6 bases at V and 3 bases at J, with 11 bases between the two ends. Germline V lookup: CDR1 SGHDN, CDR2 FVKESK. The CDR3 runs 13 residues. Here the CDR3 reads CASSDYLHYGYTF. Written as DNA, the CDR3 is TGTGCCAGCAGTGACTATCTTCACTATGGCTACACCTTC.

The chain has TRBV25-1 and TRBJ2-7; D gene uncertain. Germline V lookup: CDR1 MGHDK, CDR2 SYGVNS. Between the trimmed V and J ends, which lost 0 bases and 2 bases, there was a span of 2 bases. There are 12 residues in the CDR3. In DNA, the CDR3 is TGTGCCAGCAGTGAATATACCTACGAGCAGTACTTC. Translating it yields CASSEYTYEQYF.

This clone was detected only a few times. The genes are TRBV25-1 and TRBJ2-2, with TRBD2 as a possible D gene (5 bases). The CDR3 is 13 amino acids. Germline V lookup: CDR1 MGHDK, CDR2 SYGVNS. The V and J ends lost 7 bases and 5 bases respectively, with 11 bases between them. The CDR3 bases are TGTGCCAGCACCGGGGAGTGGACCGGGGAGCTGTTTTTT. Its translation is CASTGEWTGELFF.

This chain connects TRBV7-9 to TRBJ2-5, with 10 bases matching TRBD2. Germline assignment: CDR1 SEHNR and CDR2 FQNEAQ (reference sequence). The CDR3 has 16 amino acids. The trim removed 4 bases at V and 1 base at J, leaving 6 bases unmatched. The CDR3 sequence: CASSSDSGGPQETQYF. The CDR3, as DNA: TGTGCCAGCAGCTCGGATAGCGGGGGGCCCCAAGAGACCCAGTACTTC.

The chain links TRBV24-1 to TRBJ1-1; 8 bases line up with TRBD1. J lost 5 bases, V lost 11 bases, and 9 bases had no gene match. The CDR3 covers 13 residues. Germline loops: CDR1 KGHDR, CDR2 SFDVKD. CDR3 nucleotides: TGTGCCATCGGACAGGGAGATGGGACTGAAGCTTTCTTT. Translated: CAIGQGDGTEAFF.

The V call is TRBV18, the J call TRBJ1-5; D ambiguous. The ends were cut back, 4 bases at V and 0 bases at J, with 7 bases in the middle. Germline assignment: CDR1 KGHSH and CDR2 LQKENI. There are 14 residues in the CDR3. Here the CDR3 DNA reads TGTGCCAGCTCACAAACGGGTAGCAATCAGCCCCAGCATTTT. It yields the protein CASSQTGSNQPQHF.

The V call is TRBV5-8, the J call TRBJ1-4, with 8 positions matching TRBD1. The V gene end was trimmed by 4 bases and the J gene end by 2 bases; junction bases not matched to a gene: 7. CDR3 length: 16 amino acids. Germline V gives CDR1 SGHTS, CDR2 YDEGEE. This CDR3 reads CASSPGQVHTNEKLFF. In DNA, the CDR3 is TGTGCCAGCAGCCCGGGACAGGTTCACACTAATGAAAAACTGTTTTTT.

This rearrangement joins TRBV3-1 (or the pseudogene TRBV3-2) to TRBJ2-5; TRBD2 might be the D (6 bases). In germline, CDR1 is LGHDT, CDR2 YNNKEL (reference sequence). The CDR3 covers 16 residues. The V end was cut by 0 bases, the J end by 2 bases, with 13 bases between. The CDR3 DNA reads as TGTGCCAGCAGCCAAGATCTCGGGGCGGGGCAAGAGACCCAGTACTTC. It codes for CASSQDLGAGQETQYF.

The chain recombines TRBV14 with TRBJ1-2; unclear D gene. The V end was cut by 0 bases, the J end by 0 bases, with 14 bases between. The CDR3 covers 17 residues. Germline-derived CDR1 and CDR2 are SGHDN and FVKESK. This chain's CDR3 is CASSQDLITAANYGYTF. CDR3 nucleotides: TGTGCCAGCAGCCAAGATCTCATAACAGCAGCTAACTATGGCTACACCTTC. Supplemented by reference TRBV14 and TRBJ1-2, the full variable domain reads EAGVTQFPSHSVIEKGQTVTLRCDPISGHDNLYWYRRVMGKEIKFLLHFVKESKQDESGMPNNRFLAERTGGTYSTLKVQPAELEDSGVYFCASSQDLITAANYGYTFGSGTRLTVV.

The V call is TRBV20-1, the J call TRBJ2-1; 7 bases match TRBD2. The CDR3 runs to 11 residues. V was clipped by 6 bases and J by 12 bases; unmatched bases: 8. Germline assignment: CDR1 DFQATT and CDR2 SNEGSKA (reference sequence). The DNA for the CDR3 is TGCAGTGCAGGACACGGGAGGTTGCAGTTCTTC. This translates into CSAGHGRLQFF.

This clone has only one observation. This chain links TRBV6-5 with TRBJ1-2; 12 bases agree with TRBD1. There are 13 residues in the CDR3. Germline CDR1 is MNHEY and CDR2 is SVGAGI. The junction had 0 bases not matched to a gene; V was cut back by 8 bases and J by 2 bases. The CDR3 loop is CASGTGGNYGYTF. In nucleotides, the CDR3 is TGTGCCAGCGGGACAGGGGGCAACTATGGCTACACCTTC.

J is TRBJ2-1 and V is TRBV5-5, with 11 bases matching TRBD2. This CDR3 region has 15 residues. Looked up from germline, CDR1 is SGHKS and CDR2 is YYEKEE (reference sequence). V was pared by 5 bases and J by 8 bases, with 9 bases of the junction left unmatched. CDR3 nucleotide sequence: TGTGCCAGCAGTCCGGTGACTAGCGGGGCCCATGAGCAGTTCTTC. Encoded protein: CASSPVTSGAHEQFF.

The chain carries TRBV6-6 and TRBJ2-2; D not resolved. CDR3 length: 14 residues. Germline V gene lookup returns CDR1 MNHNY and CDR2 SVGAGI (reference sequence). V was shortened by 4 bases and J by 6 bases, with 12 bases between the two germline ends. CDR3 sequence (DNA): TGTGCCAGCAGTTCAACTTGGCGGTCCGGGGAGCTGTTTTTT. This sequence encodes CASSSTWRSGELFF.